The 22 T cell receptor beta chains presented below share a single source sample, sequenced in a study of regulatory T cells in long-lasting Graves disease (dated by TCRdb to about 2021). This sample's time point label indicates: persistent/refractory GD, antithyroid drugs over 5 years with positive TRAb. For both TCR sequencing and RNA sequencing, RNA was extracted from PBMCs using TRIzol. Library preparation was by multiplex PCR. The run used an Illumina HiSeq 4000. To build TCR beta libraries, CDR3 regions were amplified by Arm-PCR using iRepertoire HTBI primers. TCRdb ran its own pipeline on the public reads, namely fastp trimming at Q25 and MiXCR clone calling, and kept in-frame beta chains. Duplicate CDR3 protein sequences are folded into a single record with the most common DNA and genes. This sample comprises roughly 700,000 distinct CDR3 sequences, 30% of them detected only once. In total, the top ten clones hold under 50% of the sample.

Here the sequenced sample was peripheral blood mononuclear cells (PBMCs), taken when the disease was refractory, from a patient treated with antithyroid drugs. All receptors derive from a female donor with Graves disease.

This clonotype showed up just a few times. V is TRBV6-2 or TRBV6-3 and J is TRBJ1-5; 7 nucleotides match TRBD1. This CDR3 is 15 amino acids long. After removal of 7 bases from V and 7 bases from J, the junction contained 13 bases not matched to a gene. Per germline, CDR1 MNHEY and CDR2 SVGEGT. The CDR3, as DNA: TGTGCCAGCACTCAACAGGGGATCGGGGCACAGCCCCAGCATTTT. Its translation: CASTQQGIGAQPQHF.

This clonotype was recorded a few times. For the CDR3, the DNA is TGCGCCAGCAGTCCCTCTCAGCTGGGGACTTTCTTT. This encodes CASSPSQLGTFF. This rearrangement joins TRBV10-1 to TRBJ1-1; D gene ambiguous. Between the trimmed V and J ends, which lost 5 bases and 12 bases, there was a span of 16 bases. The germline V gene encodes CDR1 WNHNN and CDR2 SYGVQD (reference sequence). The CDR3 runs to 12 residues.

This sequence joins TRBV28 and TRBJ1-1; 8 bases agree with TRBD1. The germline V gene encodes CDR1 MDHEN and CDR2 SYDVKM. The J segment lost 7 bases and the V segment lost 4 bases, leaving 5 bases of the junction unmatched. The CDR3 sequence is 13 residues long. The CDR3 is CASSSGGTFEAFF. The CDR3 DNA sequence: TGTGCCAGCAGTTCAGGGGGCACTTTTGAAGCTTTCTTT.

The V call is TRBV19, the J call TRBJ1-1; D not certain. Trimming stripped 1 base from V and 0 bases from J, with 9 bases between. Germline assignment: CDR1 LNHDA and CDR2 SQIVND (reference sequence). The CDR3 runs to 15 residues. The CDR3 region is CASSIGLSMNTEAFF. The CDR3 DNA is TGTGCCAGTAGTATAGGGTTGAGCATGAACACTGAAGCTTTCTTT.

The V call is TRBV20-1, the J call TRBJ1-2, with 8 bases matching TRBD1. Germline CDR1 reads DFQATT; CDR2 reads SNEGSKA (reference sequence). There are 14 residues in the CDR3. With 4 bases clipped from V and 8 bases from J, the junction kept 12 bases outside the gene matches. The CDR3 reads CSATRGQGAQGYTF. DNA of the CDR3: TGCAGTGCTACCCGGGGGCAGGGGGCGCAAGGCTACACCTTC.

The chain joins TRBV18 to TRBJ1-1, with a possible D match to TRBD1 (6 bases). Looked up from germline, CDR1 is KGHSH and CDR2 is LQKENI. The V gene lost 6 bases and the J gene lost 4 bases, with 24 bases spanning the gap. This CDR3 comprises 17 residues. CDR3 DNA sequence: TGTGCCAGCTCGACCGGCGCCCTTGGGGGCTCGGGCACTGAAGCTTTCTTT. It specifies CASSTGALGGSGTEAFF.

This clonotype has just a few counts. Written as DNA, the CDR3 is TGTGCCAGCAGTTACCCCCCGCCTGGTCTGTATGGCTACACCTTC. Protein product: CASSYPPPGLYGYTF. This chain uses TRBV6-2 or TRBV6-3 with TRBJ1-2, with no clear D. This CDR3 is 15 amino acids long. Germline CDR1 and CDR2: MNHEY and SVGEGT. Trimming stripped 2 bases from V and 5 bases from J, with 15 bases between.

This clonotype has ten or more counts. The chain is built from TRBV29-1 and TRBJ2-5, with D possibly matching TRBD2 (6 bases). The CDR3 length is 15 residues. The V end was cut by 0 bases, the J end by 5 bases, with 16 bases between. The germline CDR1 and CDR2 sequences are SQVTM and ANQGSEA. CDR3 in DNA: TGCAGCGTTGAAGATATAGCTAGCGAGCGCGAGACCCAGTACTTC. Protein product: CSVEDIASERETQYF.

The rearrangement uses TRBV20-1 and TRBJ1-2; D possibly corresponds to TRBD1 (5 bases). V lost 5 bases and J lost 1, with 14 bases in between. The CDR3 loop spans 14 amino acids. CDR1 is DFQATT and CDR2 is SNEGSKA in the germline V gene (reference sequence). The CDR3 DNA reads as TGCAGTGCTCCTCGGACACGCATTAACTATGGCTACACCTTC. Its protein is CSAPRTRINYGYTF.

This clonotype was counted ten times or more. CDR3 in DNA: TGTGCCAGCAGTGAAGGGACAGTTAACACCGGGGAGCTGTTTTTT. This translates into CASSEGTVNTGELFF. V usage is TRBV6-1 and J usage is TRBJ2-2; tentatively, D is TRBD1 (6 bases). The CDR3 spans 15 residues. Germline V CDR1 and CDR2: MNHNS, SASEGT. V dropped 1 base and J dropped 2 bases, with 8 bases sitting between them.

This clonotype was recorded a few times. The rearrangement joins TRBV7-8 to TRBJ2-7; 8 bases are a match to TRBD1. The germline gives CDR1 SGHVS, CDR2 FQNEAQ. V lost 4 bases, J lost 5 bases, and 10 bases stayed unmatched. The CDR3 is 15 amino acids. CDR3 sequence reads: CASSSYRGTNDEQYF. CDR3 in DNA: TGTGCCAGCAGCTCCTACAGGGGGACCAACGACGAGCAGTACTTC.

Comments on this clonotype: The junction departs from germline at one end; a sequencing error may be responsible. The CDR3 coding sequence is TGTGCCAGCAAGCGAGGAGCTCAGCCCCGGCATTTT. Its translation is CASKRGAQPRHF. The V call is TRBV28, the J call TRBJ1-5; D call uncertain. This CDR3 is built from 12 residues. Germline CDR1 is MDHEN and CDR2 is SYDVKM. Full variable domain (remainder filled in from reference TRBV28 and TRBJ1-5): DVKVTQSSRYLVKRTGEKVFLECVQDMDHENMFWYRQDPGLGLRLIYFSYDVKMKEKGDIPEGYSVSREKKERFSLILESASTNQTSMYLCASKRGAQPRHFGDGTRLSIL.

This clonotype was picked up a small number of times. The rearrangement joins TRBV25-1 to TRBJ1-6; possible D gene TRBD1, 6 bases. V lost 2 bases to trimming and J lost 3 bases, with 8 bases between them. CDR3 length: 15 residues. Germline V gene sequence: CDR1 MGHDK, CDR2 SYGVNS. The CDR3 loop reads CASSETGSYNSPLHF. The CDR3 DNA is TGTGCCAGCAGTGAAACAGGGAGCTATAATTCACCCCTCCACTTT.

The chain carries TRBV11-2 and TRBJ1-1, with D unresolved. The V and J ends lost 10 bases and 8 bases respectively, with 14 bases between them. The CDR3 extends over 11 amino acids. Germline CDR1 and CDR2: SGHAT and FQNNGV. The CDR3, as DNA: TGTGCCAATTCAGACTCCCCGGAAGCTTTCTTT. The encoded protein is CANSDSPEAFF.

This clonotype has more than one count but fewer than ten. The V gene is TRBV6-2 or TRBV6-3, the J gene TRBJ2-4; D is possibly TRBD1 (5 bases). V lost 5 bases and J 4 bases, leaving 15 bases between the germline ends. The CDR3 covers 15 residues. Germline-derived CDR1 and CDR2 are MNHEY and SVGEGT. CDR3 bases: TGTGCCAGCAGTGAAGTCTCAGGGAAAAAAAACATTCAGTACTTC. Its translation is CASSEVSGKKNIQYF.

The V gene is TRBV29-1, the J gene TRBJ1-2; 12 bases agree with TRBD1. In germline, CDR1 is SQVTM, CDR2 ANQGSEA. The CDR3 runs to 15 residues. J was trimmed by 5 bases and V by 6 bases; bases with no gene match: 10. CDR3 amino acids: CSVPGQGASSYGYTF. The CDR3 DNA reads TGCAGCGTACCGGGACAGGGGGCGTCTTCGTATGGCTACACCTTC.

J is TRBJ1-1 and V is TRBV12-3 or TRBV12-4; 9 bases map to TRBD1. Trimming took 5 bases from V and 13 from J; bases not matched to a gene: 14. The CDR3 has 14 amino acids. CDR3 DNA: TGTGCCAGCAGTCAGGGACAGGGTCGTGGTGTTATTTTCTTT. This encodes CASSQGQGRGVIFF.

The V call is TRBV20-1, the J call TRBJ2-7; D is tentatively TRBD1 or TRBD2 (7 bases each). Germline values: CDR1 DFQATT, CDR2 SNEGSKA (reference sequence). V lost 6 bases and J lost 6, with 21 bases in between. This CDR3 has 14 residues. The CDR3 sequence is CSARGGSGSLEQYF. The DNA of the CDR3 is TGCAGTGCCAGGGGGGGGTCCGGGTCCCTCGAGCAGTACTTC.

The chain combines TRBV29-1 with TRBJ1-3; D is uncertain. Trimming took 4 bases from V and 7 from J, leaving 11 bases between them. The CDR3 covers 12 residues. The germline V gene has CDR1 SQVTM and CDR2 ANQGSEA. This CDR3 reads CSVGLGRNTIYF. The CDR3 bases are TGCAGCGTTGGGTTGGGTAGGAACACCATATATTTT.

This clonotype was counted a few times. The chain combines TRBV6-1 with TRBJ2-7; D not resolved. The CDR3 is made up of 13 amino acids. The germline CDR1 and CDR2 sequences are MNHNS and SASEGT. The ends were cut back, 1 base at V and 4 bases at J, with 8 bases in the middle. Written as DNA, the CDR3 is TGTGCCAGCAGTGAAGGGCCTCGATACGAGCAGTACTTC. It codes for CASSEGPRYEQYF.

This chain joins TRBV30 and TRBJ2-2; D is possibly TRBD1 or TRBD2 (5 bases each). Germline values: CDR1 GTSNPN, CDR2 SVGIG (reference sequence). The V gene lost 7 bases and the J gene lost 4 bases, with 16 bases spanning the gap. The CDR3 extends over 14 amino acids. The CDR3 is CAYPGRVGTGELFF. CDR3 bases: TGTGCCTACCCGGGGCGGGTCGGCACCGGGGAGCTGTTTTTT.

V gene TRBV5-1 combines with J gene TRBJ1-2, with D tentatively TRBD1 (5 bases). This CDR3 comprises 14 residues. Per the germline V gene, CDR1 is SGHRS and CDR2 is YFSETQ. The V end lost 7 bases, the J end lost 1 base, and 14 bases lay between the germline ends. The DNA of the CDR3 is TGCGCCAGCGGGGACGGAGAACTTAACTATGGCTACACCTTC. This translates into CASGDGELNYGYTF.